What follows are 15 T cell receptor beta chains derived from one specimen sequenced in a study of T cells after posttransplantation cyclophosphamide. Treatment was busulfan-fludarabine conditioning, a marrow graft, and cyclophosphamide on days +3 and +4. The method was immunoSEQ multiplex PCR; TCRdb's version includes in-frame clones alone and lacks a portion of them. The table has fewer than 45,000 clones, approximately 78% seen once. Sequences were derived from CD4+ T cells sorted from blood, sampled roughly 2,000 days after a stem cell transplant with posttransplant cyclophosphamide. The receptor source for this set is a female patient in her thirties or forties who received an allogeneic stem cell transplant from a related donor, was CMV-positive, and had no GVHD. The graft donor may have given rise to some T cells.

For the CDR3, the DNA is TGCAGCGTTGAAGAGTCAGGGGCCATAAATGAGCAGTTCTTC. Translating gives CSVEESGAINEQFF. V is TRBV29-1 and J is TRBJ2-1; perhaps TRBD1 as D (6 bases). CDR3 length equals 14 residues. The germline V gene has CDR1 SQVTM and CDR2 ANQGSEA. V lost 0 bases, J lost 7 bases, and 13 bases lay in between.

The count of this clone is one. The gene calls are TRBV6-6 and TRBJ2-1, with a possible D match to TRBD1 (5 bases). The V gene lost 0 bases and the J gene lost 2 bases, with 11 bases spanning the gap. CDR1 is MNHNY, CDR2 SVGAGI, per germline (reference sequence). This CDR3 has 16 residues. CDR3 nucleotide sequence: TGTGCCAGCAGTTACTCGATGGGGCTTGCCTACAATGAGCAGTTCTTC. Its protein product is CASSYSMGLAYNEQFF.

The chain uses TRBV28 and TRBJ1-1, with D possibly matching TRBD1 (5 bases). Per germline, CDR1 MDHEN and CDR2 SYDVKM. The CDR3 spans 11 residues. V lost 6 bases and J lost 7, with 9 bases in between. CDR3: CASRTVIEAFF. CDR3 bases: TGTGCCAGCAGGACAGTTATTGAAGCTTTCTTT.

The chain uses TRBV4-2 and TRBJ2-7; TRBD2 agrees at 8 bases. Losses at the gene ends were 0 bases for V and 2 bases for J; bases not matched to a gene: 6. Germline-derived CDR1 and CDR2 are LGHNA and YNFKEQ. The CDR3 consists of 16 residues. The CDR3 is CASSQDGSGATYEQYF. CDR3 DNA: TGTGCCAGCAGCCAAGATGGTAGCGGGGCCACCTACGAGCAGTACTTC.

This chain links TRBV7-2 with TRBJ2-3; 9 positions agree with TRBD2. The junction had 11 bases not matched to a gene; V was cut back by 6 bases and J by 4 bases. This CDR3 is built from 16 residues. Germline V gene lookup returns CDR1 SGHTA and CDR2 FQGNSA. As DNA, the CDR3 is TGTGCCAGCAGACTATACGCGGGGGGGCATCCAGATACGCAGTATTTT. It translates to CASRLYAGGHPDTQYF. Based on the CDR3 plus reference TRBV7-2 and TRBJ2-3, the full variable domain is GAGVSQSPSNKVTEKGKDVELRCDPISGHTALYWYRQSLGQGLEFLIYFQGNSAPDKSGLPSDRFSAERTGGSVSTLTIQRTQQEDSAVYLCASRLYAGGHPDTQYFGPGTRLTVL.

As DNA, the CDR3 is TGTGCCAGCAGTTTAAGGGGTGCCACTGAAGCTTTCTTT. Amino acid sequence: CASSLRGATEAFF. The V call is TRBV27, the J call TRBJ1-1; D is perhaps TRBD1 (5 bases). Germline assignment: CDR1 MNHEY and CDR2 SMNVEV (reference sequence). This CDR3 comprises 13 residues. The ends were cut back, 2 bases at V and 4 bases at J, with 8 bases in the middle.

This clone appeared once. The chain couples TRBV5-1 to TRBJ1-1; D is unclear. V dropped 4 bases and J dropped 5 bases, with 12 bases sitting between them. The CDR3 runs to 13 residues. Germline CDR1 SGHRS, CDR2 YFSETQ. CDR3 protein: CASSRGDRTEAFF. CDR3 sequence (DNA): TGCGCCAGCAGCCGCGGGGATCGGACTGAAGCTTTCTTT.

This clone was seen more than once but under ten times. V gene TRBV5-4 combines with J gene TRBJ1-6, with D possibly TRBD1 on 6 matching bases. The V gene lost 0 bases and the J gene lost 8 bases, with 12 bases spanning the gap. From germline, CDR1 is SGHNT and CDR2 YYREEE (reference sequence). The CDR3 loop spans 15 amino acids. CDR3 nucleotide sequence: TGTGCCAGCAGCTTGGTAGGCAGGGGACATTCACCCCTCCACTTT. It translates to CASSLVGRGHSPLHF.

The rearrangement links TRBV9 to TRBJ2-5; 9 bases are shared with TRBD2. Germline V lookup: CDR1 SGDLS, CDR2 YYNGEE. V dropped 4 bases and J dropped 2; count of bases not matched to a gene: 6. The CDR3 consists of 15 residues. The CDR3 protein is CASSFLAGKQETQYF. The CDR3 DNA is TGTGCCAGCAGCTTCCTAGCGGGGAAGCAAGAGACCCAGTACTTC.

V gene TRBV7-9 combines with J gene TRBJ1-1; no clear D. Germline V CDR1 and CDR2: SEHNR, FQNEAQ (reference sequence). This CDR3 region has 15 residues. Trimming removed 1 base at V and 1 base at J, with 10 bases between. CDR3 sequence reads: CASSLVRGRNTEAFF. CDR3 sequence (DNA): TGTGCCAGCAGCTTAGTAAGAGGGAGGAACACTGAAGCTTTCTTT. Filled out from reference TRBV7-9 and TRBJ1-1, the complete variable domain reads DTGVSQNPRHKITKRGQNVTFRCDPISEHNRLYWYRQTLGQGPEFLTYFQNEAQLEKSRLLSDRFSAERPKGSFSTLEIQRTEQGDSAMYLCASSLVRGRNTEAFFGQGTRLTVV.

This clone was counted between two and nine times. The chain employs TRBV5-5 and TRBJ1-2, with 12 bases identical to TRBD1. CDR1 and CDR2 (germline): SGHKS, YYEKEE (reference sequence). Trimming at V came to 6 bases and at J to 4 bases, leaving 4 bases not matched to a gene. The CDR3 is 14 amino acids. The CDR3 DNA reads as TGTGCCAGCACCCCGGGACAGGGGGCCTATGGCTACACCTTC. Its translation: CASTPGQGAYGYTF.

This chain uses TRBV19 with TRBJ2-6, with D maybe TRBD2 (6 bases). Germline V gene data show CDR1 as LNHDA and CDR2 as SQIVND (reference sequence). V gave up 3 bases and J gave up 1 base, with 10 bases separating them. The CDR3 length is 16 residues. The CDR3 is CASSMRAGSGANVLTF. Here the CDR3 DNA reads TGTGCCAGTAGTATGCGGGCGGGGTCTGGGGCCAACGTCCTGACTTTC.

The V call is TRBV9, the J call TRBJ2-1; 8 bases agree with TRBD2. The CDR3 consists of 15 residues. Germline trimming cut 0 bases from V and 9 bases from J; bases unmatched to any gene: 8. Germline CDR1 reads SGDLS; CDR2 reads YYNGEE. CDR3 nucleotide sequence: TGTGCCAGCAGCGTAGCTGTTAGCGGGGCGGGTGAGCAGTTCTTC. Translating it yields CASSVAVSGAGEQFF.

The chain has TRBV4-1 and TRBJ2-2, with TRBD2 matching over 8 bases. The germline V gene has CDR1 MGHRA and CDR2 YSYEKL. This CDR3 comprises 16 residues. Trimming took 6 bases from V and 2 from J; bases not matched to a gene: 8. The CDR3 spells CASRTPGTRNTGELFF. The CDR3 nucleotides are TGCGCCAGCAGAACTCCCGGGACTAGAAACACCGGGGAGCTGTTTTTT.

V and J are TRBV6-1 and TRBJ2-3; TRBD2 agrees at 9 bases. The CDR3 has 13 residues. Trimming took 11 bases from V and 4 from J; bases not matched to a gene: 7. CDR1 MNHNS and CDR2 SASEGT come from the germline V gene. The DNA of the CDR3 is TGTGCCTGCCAGGCGGGGGGGGCAGATACGCAGTATTTT. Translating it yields CACQAGGADTQYF.